Listed below are T cell receptor beta chains from one sample, sequenced in a study of T cells in Graves' hyperthyroidism and ophthalmopathy. MiXCR was run by TCRdb on the multiplex PCR reads, yielding one entry per CDR3 protein. The sample records approximately 630,000 distinct CDR3 sequences, around 15% being singletons. Sequences were obtained from blood. The receptor source for this set is a woman aged 30 to 39 with Graves' hyperthyroidism. CDR3s include the opening cysteine and the closing phenylalanine or tryptophan. Fields, in order: CDR3 DNA, CDR3 protein, V gene, J gene, D gene, clone size. A D gene is named only where the DNA matches it firmly. Not every row has a clone size; where given, it reads once, few, many or a size class.

DNA: TGTGCCAGCAGCTTGGCATTACTAGCGGGAGGGCCCAGAAATGAGCAGTTCTTC
CDR3: CASSLALLAGGPRNEQFF
V: TRBV5-5
J: TRBJ2-1
D: TRBD2
size: -

DNA: TGTGCCTGGAGTAGCGGGGGAGCTATCAATGAGCAGTTCTTC
CDR3: CAWSSGGAINEQFF
V: TRBV30
J: TRBJ2-1
D: TRBD2
size: many

DNA: TGTGCCAGCAGTGGGTTGGGACTAGCGGGAGAGGCAGGCGAGCAGTACTTC
CDR3: CASSGLGLAGEAGEQYF
V: TRBV2
J: TRBJ2-7
D: TRBD2
size: few

DNA: TGCAGTGCTACCAGACCCAATCAGCCCCAGCATTTT
CDR3: CSATRPNQPQHF
V: TRBV20-1
J: TRBJ1-5
D: -
size: many

DNA: TGCAGTGCCAAGACTCGATTAGGGGCTTTCTTT
CDR3: CSAKTRLGAFF
V: TRBV20-1
J: TRBJ1-1
D: -
size: many

DNA: TGCAGTGCTAAGTTTGGGACAGGGGAGGTCACCGGGGAGCTGTTTTTT
CDR3: CSAKFGTGEVTGELFF
V: TRBV20-1
J: TRBJ2-2
D: TRBD1
size: -

DNA: TGTGCCAGCAGTTTATATTCAAGGACTGAAGCTTTCTTT
CDR3: CASSLYSRTEAFF
V: TRBV28
J: TRBJ1-1
D: -
size: many

DNA: TGTGCCACCGGACAGGGCTACGAGCAGTACTTC
CDR3: CATGQGYEQYF
V: TRBV7-2
J: TRBJ2-7
D: TRBD1
size: few

DNA: TGTGCCAGCAGGTCTAGCGGGGTCACCTACGAGCAGTACTTC
CDR3: CASRSSGVTYEQYF
V: TRBV7-9
J: TRBJ2-7
D: TRBD2
size: many

DNA: TGTGCCTGGAACCCCGGGGGGGCAGAGAATCAGCCCCAGCATTTT
CDR3: CAWNPGGAENQPQHF
V: TRBV30
J: TRBJ1-5
D: -
size: many

DNA: TGTGCCAGCAGCGTAAGGGGCGGCTCCTACAATGAGCAGTTCTTC
CDR3: CASSVRGGSYNEQFF
V: TRBV9
J: TRBJ2-1
D: -
size: -

DNA: TGTGCCAGCAGCCAAGGCCGTCAGGGGTGGAACACCGGGGAGCTGTTTTTT
CDR3: CASSQGRQGWNTGELFF
V: TRBV3-1
J: TRBJ2-2
D: -
size: few

DNA: TGTGCCAGCAGCGGAATGGCAAGCTCCTACAATGAGCAGTTCTTC
CDR3: CASSGMASSYNEQFF
V: TRBV7-6
J: TRBJ2-1
D: -
size: -

DNA: TGTGCCAGCAGCGGGGACAGTTACTCTGGAAACACCATATATTTT
CDR3: CASSGDSYSGNTIYF
V: TRBV12-3/TRBV12-4
J: TRBJ1-3
D: TRBD1
size: many

DNA: TGTGCCAGCAGCCCAATAGCGGGAAATCCCTACGAGCAGTACTTC
CDR3: CASSPIAGNPYEQYF
V: TRBV11-2
J: TRBJ2-7
D: TRBD2
size: -

DNA: TGTGCCACCAGCCGAGACGGAGGGAAGGGAGCTTTCTTT
CDR3: CATSRDGGKGAFF
V: TRBV15
J: TRBJ1-1
D: -
size: -

DNA: TGTGCCAGCGGGACCCCCAATCAGCCCCAGCATTTT
CDR3: CASGTPNQPQHF
V: TRBV7-2
J: TRBJ1-5
D: -
size: few

DNA: TGCAGTGCTAACGGGAACCCAATCTACGAGCAGTACTTC
CDR3: CSANGNPIYEQYF
V: TRBV20-1
J: TRBJ2-7
D: -
size: many

DNA: TGTGCCAGCAGCGCCTTACAGGGTCGCAATCAGCCCCAGCATTTT
CDR3: CASSALQGRNQPQHF
V: TRBV5-6
J: TRBJ1-5
D: -
size: many

DNA: TGTGCCAGCAGCTTAGCGGTAGCGGGAGGTAGGGGGCAGTACTTC
CDR3: CASSLAVAGGRGQYF
V: TRBV7-2
J: TRBJ2-7
D: TRBD2
size: many

DNA: TGTGCCAGCAGCACGGGACTCCTAAATCCCTACGAGCAGTACTTC
CDR3: CASSTGLLNPYEQYF
V: TRBV7-2
J: TRBJ2-7
D: -
size: -

DNA: TGTGCCAGCAGTGTAGGGACCCGAGATACGCAGTATTTT
CDR3: CASSVGTRDTQYF
V: TRBV25-1
J: TRBJ2-3
D: -
size: -

DNA: TGTGCCAGCAGTTTGGGACTAGCGGCGAATACCTACAATGAGCAGTTCTTC
CDR3: CASSLGLAANTYNEQFF
V: TRBV12-3/TRBV12-4
J: TRBJ2-1
D: TRBD2
size: -

DNA: TGTGCCAGCAGCCAAGTAGCGGGAGGGCCGTACAATGAGCAGTTCTTC
CDR3: CASSQVAGGPYNEQFF
V: TRBV11-2
J: TRBJ2-1
D: TRBD2
size: many

DNA: TGTGCCAGCAGCCCCCGACTAGCGGGCACCTACGAGCAGTACTTC
CDR3: CASSPRLAGTYEQYF
V: TRBV7-9
J: TRBJ2-7
D: TRBD2
size: many

DNA: TGTGCCAGCAGTCGGACAGGGGGCCGCGGCACTGAAGCTTTCTTT
CDR3: CASSRTGGRGTEAFF
V: TRBV6-2/TRBV6-3
J: TRBJ1-1
D: TRBD1
size: -

DNA: TGTGCCTGGAGTGTACAGGGATATAGCAATCAGCCCCAGCATTTT
CDR3: CAWSVQGYSNQPQHF
V: TRBV30
J: TRBJ1-5
D: -
size: -

DNA: TGTGCCAGCAGCGCTTCAGCAATCTACAATGAGCAGTTCTTC
CDR3: CASSASAIYNEQFF
V: TRBV9
J: TRBJ2-1
D: -
size: -

DNA: TGTGCCAGCAGTTACGAAGTGGGAGGGCTTTACAATGAGCAGTTCTTC
CDR3: CASSYEVGGLYNEQFF
V: TRBV6-2/TRBV6-3
J: TRBJ2-1
D: TRBD2
size: many

DNA: TGTGCCAGCAGTTTAGGAGGGAGGACGGGTTACAATGAGCAGTTCTTC
CDR3: CASSLGGRTGYNEQFF
V: TRBV28
J: TRBJ2-1
D: -
size: many

DNA: TGTGCCACCAGCAGGTATACAGGACCTGAGCAGTTCTTC
CDR3: CATSRYTGPEQFF
V: TRBV15
J: TRBJ2-1
D: -
size: few

DNA: TGCGCCAGCAGCCTCAGAACAGGGACAGAGTATGGCTACACCTTC
CDR3: CASSLRTGTEYGYTF
V: TRBV5-1
J: TRBJ1-2
D: TRBD1
size: -

DNA: TGCGCCAGCAGCGGCGGGGGGACAGCCCCGAACACTGAAGCTTTCTTT
CDR3: CASSGGGTAPNTEAFF
V: TRBV5-1
J: TRBJ1-1
D: TRBD1
size: few

DNA: TGTGCCACCAGCAGTCCCATGATAGGGTTTAGCACAGATACGCAGTATTTT
CDR3: CATSSPMIGFSTDTQYF
V: TRBV15
J: TRBJ2-3
D: -
size: few

DNA: TGTGCCAGCAGGTCTCCCACTGGGGCCAACGTCCTGACTTTC
CDR3: CASRSPTGANVLTF
V: TRBV6-1
J: TRBJ2-6
D: -
size: few

DNA: TGTGCCAGCAGTCACGGGGGGCGGAATCAGCCCCAGCATTTT
CDR3: CASSHGGRNQPQHF
V: TRBV27
J: TRBJ1-5
D: -
size: few

DNA: TGTGCCAGCAGCCGTATCCCCTACGAGCAGTACTTC
CDR3: CASSRIPYEQYF
V: TRBV3-1
J: TRBJ2-7
D: -
size: -

DNA: TGTGCCAGCAGTCACAGGGGGCAAGGAGGTGGAGGAGAGACCCAGTACTTC
CDR3: CASSHRGQGGGGETQYF
V: TRBV28
J: TRBJ2-5
D: TRBD1
size: many

DNA: TGCGCCAGCAGCTTGAGCCCCTCGGGTCCTGAAGCTTTCTTT
CDR3: CASSLSPSGPEAFF
V: TRBV5-1
J: TRBJ1-1
D: -
size: -

DNA: TGCAGTGCCCGGAGGGGCGGCGGGGAGCTGTTTTTT
CDR3: CSARRGGGELFF
V: TRBV20-1
J: TRBJ2-2
D: -
size: many

DNA: TGTGCCAGTACCCCCGGGAGGAGGAGCAATCAGCCCCAGCATTTT
CDR3: CASTPGRRSNQPQHF
V: TRBV19
J: TRBJ1-5
D: -
size: few

DNA: TGTGCCAGCTCACCACCGATAGCGGGAGATACGCAGTATTTT
CDR3: CASSPPIAGDTQYF
V: TRBV18
J: TRBJ2-3
D: TRBD2
size: many

DNA: TGTGCCAGCAACCCTGGGGCAGGGCCTCCCAGGGGGCAGTACTTC
CDR3: CASNPGAGPPRGQYF
V: TRBV7-2
J: TRBJ2-7
D: -
size: many

DNA: TGTGCCAGCAGTTTTCTCGGGCAGTACACCGGGGAGCTGTTTTTT
CDR3: CASSFLGQYTGELFF
V: TRBV27
J: TRBJ2-2
D: -
size: many

DNA: TGTGCCAGCAGTCGAATCGGGGGGTCGGGTGAGCAGTTCTTC
CDR3: CASSRIGGSGEQFF
V: TRBV7-6
J: TRBJ2-1
D: TRBD2
size: -

DNA: TGTGCCAGCAGTGTCAACAGGGGTGGGAATTCACCCCTCCACTTT
CDR3: CASSVNRGGNSPLHF
V: TRBV6-1
J: TRBJ1-6
D: TRBD1
size: many